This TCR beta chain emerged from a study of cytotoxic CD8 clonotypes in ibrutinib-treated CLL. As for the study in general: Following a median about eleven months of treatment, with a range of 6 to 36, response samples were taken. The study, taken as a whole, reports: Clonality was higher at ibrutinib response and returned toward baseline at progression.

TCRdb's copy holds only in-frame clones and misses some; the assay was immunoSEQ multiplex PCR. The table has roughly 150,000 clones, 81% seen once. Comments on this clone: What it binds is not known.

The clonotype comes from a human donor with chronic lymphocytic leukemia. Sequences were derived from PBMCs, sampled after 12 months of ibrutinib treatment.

The CDR3 DNA reads as TGCGCCAGCAGCCAAGCTTCAGGGGGCAATCAGCCCCAGCATTTT. Translation gives CASSQASGGNQPQHF. The chain links TRBV4-3 to TRBJ1-5; TRBD1 is a possible D gene (6 bases). The CDR3 runs 15 residues. Per the germline V gene, CDR1 is LGHNA and CDR2 is YSLEER. V was pared by 1 base and J by 2 bases, with 9 bases between.